The clone carrying this TCR beta chain has more than one count but fewer than ten. Its specificity is unknown. This sample is drawn from a study of identical twins. The V gene lost 3 bases and the J gene lost 2 bases, with 25 bases spanning the gap. Germline assignment: CDR1 SGHTA and CDR2 FQGNSA. The CDR3 runs to 19 residues. Whole-study results and caveats: Zero-insertion analyses were open to partial confounding by invariant MAIT and iNKT cells. Monozygotic twin pairs showed more out-of-frame TCR alpha sharing than models estimated. For out-of-frame beta sequences, excess twin sharing was weaker.

Unique molecular identifiers were in the cDNA, with template-switch universal primer binding. TCRdb processed the 5' RACE reads anew with MiXCR; each CDR3 protein has one entry. The sample yields around 500,000 distinct CDR3 sequences, 12% to 15% seen once. The same specimen was also included in a second study, on yellow fever vaccine responses in identical twins.

The sequenced sample was CD4+ T cells sorted from blood. The sequence derives from a woman in her late teens or twenties in good health. This chain connects TRBV7-2 to TRBJ2-5; D is possibly TRBD1 (6 bases). This chain's CDR3 is CASSFSPKTTGRSQETQYF. The CDR3 DNA is TGTGCCAGCAGCTTTAGCCCAAAAACGACAGGCAGATCTCAAGAGACCCAGTACTTC.